What follows are 28 T cell receptor beta chains derived from one specimen sequenced in a study of T cell clonality in common variable immunodeficiency. The method was immunoSEQ multiplex PCR; TCRdb's version includes in-frame clones alone and lacks a portion of them. The sample includes about 64,000 clones, none of them occurring once. Sequencing input: peripheral blood mononuclear cells. The receptors were sampled from a person aged 18-70 years in good health.

Details on this clone: Read data end 3 residues before the CDR3 end; the end is taken from the germline J gene. The gene calls are TRBV7-9 and TRBJ2-2; 7 bases are shared with TRBD1. Per the germline V gene, CDR1 is SEHNR and CDR2 is FQNEAQ (reference sequence). Trimming at V came to 2 bases and at J to 3 bases, leaving 3 bases not matched to a gene. The CDR3 spans 15 residues. Partial CDR3 DNA: TGTGCCAGCAGCTTACGGGACAGCCACACCGGGGAG. Its protein is CASSLRDSHTGE. The whole CDR3 reads CASSLRDSHTGELFF.

This clone has a count of ten or more. CDR3 bases read: TGTGCCAGCAGCTTTCAACAGGGTAGTACCGGGGAG. This translates into CASSFQQGSTGE. The entire CDR3 protein is CASSFQQGSTGELFF. The chain combines TRBV7-9 with TRBJ2-2; a weak D match, TRBD1 (6 bases). Read sequence stops 3 residues before the CDR3 end, and the germline J gene provides the missing end. The CDR3 has 15 residues. Per the germline V gene, CDR1 is SEHNR and CDR2 is FQNEAQ (reference sequence). Trimming pared 3 bases from V and 5 bases from J, leaving 13 bases between.

The sample holds many counts of this clone. Coverage ceases 3 residues before the CDR3 finishes, and the germline J gene fills in the end. This chain connects TRBV6-1 to TRBJ2-7; tentatively, D is TRBD2 (7 bases). This CDR3 has 14 amino acids. Germline CDR1 is MNHNS and CDR2 is SASEGT. Trimming stripped 4 bases from V and 4 bases from J, with 14 bases between. The CDR3 protein is CASSGYREGYEQYF. CDR3 bases read: TGTGCCAGCAGTGGGTACAGGGAGGGTTACGAG.

This clone was found many times. The read ends 3 residues before the CDR3 terminus; that terminus is restored from the germline J gene. The chain is built from TRBV7-9 and TRBJ1-1; 7 nucleotides match TRBD1. The CDR3 contains 15 residues. The V segment lost 4 bases and the J segment 7 bases; nucleotides outside the gene matches: 12. CDR1 is SEHNR, CDR2 FQNEAQ, per germline (reference sequence). CDR3 protein: CASSSKRQGSNEAFF. Incomplete CDR3 DNA: TGTGCCAGCAGCTCAAAACGACAGGGCTCAAATGAA.

This clone was seen repeatedly, ten times or more. Read sequence stops 3 residues before the CDR3 end, and the germline J gene provides the missing end. The V gene is TRBV7-9, the J gene TRBJ1-1; D call uncertain. V was trimmed by 7 bases and J by 4 bases, leaving 10 bases between them. This CDR3 has 12 residues. The germline CDR1 and CDR2 sequences are SEHNR and FQNEAQ (reference sequence). The DNA read from the CDR3 is TGTGCCAGCACCGCGGCGGGCACTGAA. This gives the protein CASTAAGTE. The whole CDR3 reads CASTAAGTEAFF. Supplemented by reference TRBV7-9 and TRBJ1-1, the full variable domain reads DTGVSQNPRHKITKRGQNVTFRCDPISEHNRLYWYRQTLGQGPEFLTYFQNEAQLEKSRLLSDRFSAERPKGSFSTLEIQRTEQGDSAMYLCASTAAGTEAFFGQGTRLTVV.

This clone came up a few times. The CDR3 end lies 3 residues beyond the end of the read and is filled in from the germline J gene. The chain carries TRBV10-2 and TRBJ1-4; 12 bases are shared with TRBD1. The germline CDR1 and CDR2 sequences are WSHSY and SAAADI. The CDR3 spans 17 residues. The ends lost 6 bases at V and 5 bases at J; junction bases unmatched: 10. The covered CDR3 bases are TGCGCCAGCAGGGACGGAATAGGGACAGGGGGCAATGAAAAA. As protein: CASRDGIGTGGNEK. The complete CDR3 sequence is CASRDGIGTGGNEKLFF.

This clone was recorded at least ten times. The observed sequence ends 3 residues before the CDR3 terminus, with the missing tail filled in from the germline J gene. J is TRBJ1-5 and V is TRBV5-1; 9 positions match TRBD1. Germline V gene data show CDR1 as SGHRS and CDR2 as YFSETQ. The V and J ends lost 3 bases and 5 bases, in that order; junction bases with no gene match: 0. The CDR3 has 13 residues. Incomplete CDR3 DNA: TGCGCCAGCAGCTGGGACAGGGATCAGCCC. Translation: CASSWDRDQP. Given in full, the CDR3 is CASSWDRDQPQHF.

At least ten counts were recorded for this clone. Read coverage stops 3 residues before the CDR3 terminus; the germline J gene supplies the remainder. J is TRBJ2-3 and V is TRBV18; 11 bases are a match to TRBD2. This CDR3 region has 16 residues. Germline V lookup: CDR1 KGHSH, CDR2 LQKENI. The V segment lost 0 bases and the J segment 3 bases; nucleotides outside the gene matches: 2. Here the CDR3 reads CASSPPGLAATDTQYF. Partial CDR3 DNA: TGTGCCAGCTCACCACCGGGACTAGCGGCTACAGATACG.

In the case of this clone: The read halts 3 residues ahead of the CDR3 end, with the missing end drawn from the germline J gene. This rearrangement joins TRBV7-8 to TRBJ2-7; weak D call: TRBD1 (5 bases). CDR1 SGHVS and CDR2 FQNEAQ come from the germline V gene. This CDR3 is built from 14 residues. Trimming pared 2 bases from V and 3 bases from J, leaving 11 bases between. CDR3 bases read: TGTGCCAGCAGCTTAAGGGGCGGAGACTACGAG. It is translated as CASSLRGGDYE. Given in full, the CDR3 is CASSLRGGDYEQYF.

This clone was counted at least ten times. The sequence runs out 3 residues before the end of the CDR3; the remainder is reconstructed from the germline J gene. The rearrangement joins TRBV20-1 to TRBJ2-1; 8 positions match TRBD2. Germline V gene sequence: CDR1 DFQATT, CDR2 SNEGSKA (reference sequence). The V and J ends lost 6 bases and 3 bases, in that order; junction bases with no gene match: 4. CDR3 length: 13 amino acids. The CDR3 here is CSAAGGDYNEQFF. CDR3 bases read: TGCAGTGCCGCGGGGGGCGACTACAATGAG.

This clone was picked up many times. The read ends 3 residues shy of where the CDR3 ends; the end is completed using the germline J gene. The genes are TRBV6-2 or TRBV6-3 and TRBJ2-3, with 8 bases lining up with TRBD2. This CDR3 region has 16 residues. V gave up 0 bases and J gave up 5 bases; unmatched junction bases: 7. Germline V gene lookup returns CDR1 MNHEY and CDR2 SVGEGT. The CDR3 bases that were read are TGTGCCAGCAGTTACTCGACGGGGGGGCGTGAAGATACG. Protein: CASSYSTGGREDT. The CDR3 reads in full as CASSYSTGGREDTQYF.

Ten or more counts support this clone. The read ends 3 residues before the CDR3 terminus; that terminus is restored from the germline J gene. V usage is TRBV20-1 and J usage is TRBJ1-1, with D tentatively TRBD1 (6 bases). Germline V lookup: CDR1 DFQATT, CDR2 SNEGSKA (reference sequence). V was clipped by 7 bases and J by 0 bases, with 27 bases between them. The CDR3 covers 18 residues. CDR3 bases read: TGCAGTGTAAAAGTATTGGGGGCAGGTACAACAATGAACACTGAA. This translates into CSVKVLGAGTTMNTE. The whole CDR3 is CSVKVLGAGTTMNTEAFF.

This clone was counted ten times or more. The read stops 3 residues short of the end of the CDR3; the missing end is completed from the germline J gene. V gene TRBV30 combines with J gene TRBJ1-4; 9 bases match TRBD1. Per germline, CDR1 GTSNPN and CDR2 SVGIG (reference sequence). With 3 bases clipped from V and 4 bases from J, the junction kept 6 bases outside the gene matches. The CDR3 covers 15 residues. CDR3 DNA (partial): TGTGCCTGGAGAAGGACAGGGGCCGTTAATGAAAAA. Translating gives CAWRRTGAVNEK. The full-length CDR3 reads as CAWRRTGAVNEKLFF.

This clone was seen many times. Coverage ceases 3 residues before the CDR3 finishes, and the germline J gene fills in the end. The chain combines TRBV5-8 with TRBJ1-1; 8 nucleotides match TRBD1. The CDR3 loop spans 15 amino acids. Looked up from germline, CDR1 is SGHTS and CDR2 is YDEGEE. With 4 bases clipped from V and 1 base from J, the junction kept 6 bases outside the gene matches. The covered CDR3 bases are TGTGCCAGCAGCCCCCGGGACAGGCCGAACACTGAA. Translating gives CASSPRDRPNTE. In full, the CDR3 is CASSPRDRPNTEAFF.

This clone was counted ten times or more. The CDR3 goes on 3 residues after the read ends, and that part is filled in from the germline J gene. J is TRBJ1-1 and V is TRBV29-1, with 7 nucleotides matching TRBD1. Germline V gene lookup returns CDR1 SQVTM and CDR2 ANQGSEA. This CDR3 has 14 amino acids. The junction had 8 bases not matched to a gene; V was cut back by 4 bases and J by 3 bases. The sequenced part of the CDR3 DNA is TGCAGCGTTGGGTTTAGAGGACAGGACACTGAA. Amino acid sequence: CSVGFRGQDTE. The whole CDR3 protein reads CSVGFRGQDTEAFF. Variable domain in full (rest from reference TRBV29-1 and TRBJ1-1): SAVISQKPSRDICQRGTSLTIQCQVDSQVTMMFWYRQQPGQSLTLIATANQGSEATYESGFVIDKFPISRPNLTFSTLTVSNMSPEDSSIYLCSVGFRGQDTEAFFGQGTRLTVV.

This clone has a count of ten or more. The read ends 3 residues shy of where the CDR3 ends; the end is completed using the germline J gene. The V and J genes are TRBV6-4 and TRBJ2-5; 11 positions agree with TRBD2. The CDR3 covers 16 residues. V gave up 8 bases and J gave up 1 base; unmatched junction bases: 9. Germline V lookup: CDR1 MRHNA, CDR2 SNTAGT. The CDR3 sequence is CASGPASGRSQETQYF. The covered CDR3 bases are TGTGCCAGCGGGCCGGCTAGCGGGAGGTCCCAAGAGACC.

This clone was picked up many times. The read halts 3 residues ahead of the CDR3 end, with the missing end drawn from the germline J gene. The gene calls are TRBV7-6 and TRBJ2-5; 7 nucleotides align to TRBD2. The CDR3 sequence is 17 residues long. CDR1 is SGHVS and CDR2 is FNYEAQ in the germline V gene. Trimming took 1 base from V and 2 from J; bases not matched to a gene: 10. Incomplete CDR3 DNA: TGTGCCAGCAGCTTAGTAGAGGGACTACTCGTACAAGAGACC. Its protein is CASSLVEGLLVQET. The CDR3 as a whole reads CASSLVEGLLVQETQYF.

In this sample, this clone turned up many times. CDR3 bases read: TGTGCCAGCAGCTTGGACCCGGGGTTACAGCCC. It encodes CASSLDPGLQP. The CDR3 in its entirety is CASSLDPGLQPQHF. V is TRBV5-4 and J is TRBJ1-5; D is undetermined. Sequencing ends 3 residues short of the CDR3 end; the germline J gene provides the rest. CDR3 length equals 14 residues. Germline V gene data show CDR1 as SGHNT and CDR2 as YYREEE (reference sequence). V was pared by 0 bases and J by 7 bases, with 11 bases between.

This clone was observed many times. Read sequence stops 3 residues before the CDR3 end, and the germline J gene provides the missing end. The chain uses TRBV13 and TRBJ1-5, with D maybe TRBD1 (6 bases). Deletions cut 0 bases from V and 1 base from J, with 13 bases between. The CDR3 contains 17 residues. Germline loops: CDR1 PRHDT, CDR2 FYEKMQ (reference sequence). CDR3 region: CASSLGLRGLSNQPQHF. CDR3 DNA, as far as it was read: TGTGCCAGCAGCTTAGGCCTTAGGGGGTTGAGCAATCAGCCC.

This clone turned up a few times. The CDR3 extends 3 residues past the end of the read, so its final part is completed from the germline J gene. The J gene is TRBJ2-2, the V gene TRBV10-2; 12 bases map to TRBD1. The germline V gene has CDR1 WSHSY and CDR2 SAAADI. The CDR3 runs to 15 residues. Trimming cost V 5 bases and J 7 bases; bases outside gene matches: 5. The sequenced part of the CDR3 DNA is TGCGCCAGCAGTTGGGACAGGGGGCTTCTCGGGGAG. Translation: CASSWDRGLLGE. The full CDR3 is CASSWDRGLLGELFF.

This clone was observed many times. The read terminates 3 residues before the CDR3 end, so the remaining end is supplied by the germline J gene. V usage is TRBV18 and J usage is TRBJ1-2; 7 nucleotides match TRBD1. The germline V gene has CDR1 KGHSH and CDR2 LQKENI. The CDR3 contains 15 residues. The V gene end was trimmed by 5 bases and the J gene end by 3 bases; junction bases not matched to a gene: 9. CDR3: CASSSQGGRDYGYTF. The part of the CDR3 DNA that was read is TGTGCCAGCTCATCCCAAGGGGGCCGAGACTATGGC.

This clone was seen repeatedly, ten times or more. Read data end 3 residues before the CDR3 end; the end is taken from the germline J gene. The V gene is TRBV12-3 or TRBV12-4, the J gene TRBJ1-1, with 8 bases fitting TRBD1. The CDR3 runs to 14 residues. Trimming cost V 3 bases and J 6 bases; bases outside gene matches: 6. The sequenced CDR3 bases are TGTGCCAGCAGTTTTGCAGGGGGCGCGTCTGAA. Amino acids: CASSFAGGASE. The whole CDR3 reads CASSFAGGASEAFF.

This clone was seen many times. The CDR3 goes on 3 residues after the read ends, and that part is filled in from the germline J gene. The chain is built from TRBV5-1 and TRBJ1-1; D gene ambiguous. CDR1 and CDR2 (germline): SGHRS, YFSETQ. V lost 4 bases and J lost 4, with 17 bases in between. This CDR3 has 15 residues. The sequenced CDR3 bases are TGCGCCAGCAGCCTGGGATGGCAGGAGAGCACTGAA. This encodes CASSLGWQESTE. The whole CDR3 protein is CASSLGWQESTEAFF.

The table lists this clone with a few counts. The sequenced part of the CDR3 DNA is TGTGCCAGTAGTATAGCGAGCGGGCAATACGAG. It specifies CASSIASGQYE. The complete CDR3 reads CASSIASGQYEQYF. V usage is TRBV19 and J usage is TRBJ2-7, with D perhaps TRBD2 (6 bases). The missing CDR3 end, 3 residues past where the read stops, is filled in from the germline J gene. Trimming took 1 base from V and 4 from J, leaving 11 bases between them. The CDR3 consists of 14 residues. Germline V CDR1 and CDR2: LNHDA, SQIVND (reference sequence).

This clone was picked up many times. The read falls 3 residues short of the CDR3 end, and the missing part is taken from the germline J gene. The chain employs TRBV20-1 and TRBJ2-3, with D tentatively TRBD1 (6 bases). Germline loops: CDR1 DFQATT, CDR2 SNEGSKA (reference sequence). Trimming removed 0 bases at V and 2 bases at J, with 12 bases between. CDR3 length: 15 residues. CDR3 residues: CSARDPTGHTDTQYF. The CDR3 DNA, read in part, is TGCAGTGCTAGAGACCCGACAGGACACACAGATACG.

In this sample, this clone turned up many times. With the read ending 3 residues before the CDR3 end, the germline J gene is used to fill in that end. This chain uses TRBV30 with TRBJ2-2; 10 bases fit TRBD2. Trimming at V came to 4 bases and at J to 2 bases, leaving 10 bases not matched to a gene. Germline values: CDR1 GTSNPN, CDR2 SVGIG (reference sequence). CDR3 length equals 17 residues. The CDR3 is CAWTSGSRTRNTGELFF. Partial CDR3 DNA: TGTGCCTGGACTAGCGGGAGCCGGACAAGAAACACCGGGGAG. Full variable domain (remainder filled in from reference TRBV30 and TRBJ2-2): SQTIHQWPATLVQPVGSPLSLECTVEGTSNPNLYWYRQAAGRGLQLLFYSVGIGQISSEVPQNLSASRPQDRQFILSSKKLLLSDSGFYLCAWTSGSRTRNTGELFFGEGSRLTVL.

This clone showed up many times. The read terminates 3 residues before the CDR3 end, so the remaining end is supplied by the germline J gene. V is TRBV19 and J is TRBJ2-1, with 8 bases aligning to TRBD2. CDR3 size: 14 residues. Germline V gene data show CDR1 as LNHDA and CDR2 as SQIVND (reference sequence). V shed 6 bases and J 5 bases; nucleotides not matched to a gene: 6. CDR3 residues: CASRLAGGDNEQFF. CDR3 DNA, as far as it was read: TGTGCCAGTAGGCTAGCGGGCGGGGACAATGAG.

This clone came up many times. The read halts 3 residues ahead of the CDR3 end, with the missing end drawn from the germline J gene. The chain uses TRBV7-8 and TRBJ2-2, with D maybe TRBD2 (5 bases). This CDR3 spans 14 amino acids. Trimming removed 4 bases from V and 3 bases from J, with 9 bases in between. The germline gives CDR1 SGHVS, CDR2 FQNEAQ. Partial CDR3 DNA: TGTGCCAGCAGCTCCTCGCGGGACACCGGGGAG. Translation: CASSSSRDTGE. The whole CDR3 protein reads CASSSSRDTGELFF.